These 26 T cell receptor beta chains originate from one sample sequenced in a study of T-cell reconstitution after alpha-beta-depleted transplantation in children. Study-wide results and limits: By one year post-transplant, T-cell counts and diversity largely arose from T cells that were newly produced.

A library of TCRbeta sequences, prepared with unique molecular identifiers, was generated. MiXCR, applied by TCRdb to the PCR reads, yields one record per CDR3 protein. The table has about 290,000 distinct CDR3 sequences, over 7% seen once. These receptors have no identified antigens. The material was peripheral blood, obtained 360 days after TCRalphabeta/CD19-depleted stem cell transplant. The receptor source for this set is a female patient aged 2-10 years who had a stem cell transplant for Fanconi anemia, so the T cells may come from the graft donor.

This clonotype was picked up many times. CDR3 region: CASSVRMAGGRTGELFF. Written as DNA, the CDR3 is TGTGCCAGCAGCGTTCGGATGGCGGGAGGCCGCACCGGGGAGCTGTTTTTT. V gene TRBV9 combines with J gene TRBJ2-2; TRBD2 agrees at 8 bases. Germline CDR1 SGDLS, CDR2 YYNGEE. The CDR3 totals 17 residues. V lost 2 bases, J lost 4 bases, and 10 bases stayed unmatched.

This clonotype was counted only a few times. The rearrangement uses TRBV13 and TRBJ2-5; D might be TRBD1 or TRBD2, each matching 6 bases. The V end was cut by 7 bases, the J end by 8 bases, with 17 bases between. The CDR3 is made up of 13 amino acids. Germline V gene sequence: CDR1 PRHDT, CDR2 FYEKMQ (reference sequence). The CDR3 spells CASTSGARQTQYF. DNA of the CDR3: TGTGCCAGCACCTCGGGGGCCAGACAAACCCAGTACTTC.

This clonotype was picked up many times. V and J are TRBV6-2 or TRBV6-3 and TRBJ1-5, with unresolved D. This CDR3 contains 14 residues. Germline values: CDR1 MNHEY, CDR2 SVGEGT. Trimming removed 3 bases from V and 4 bases from J, with 10 bases in between. Here the CDR3 reads CASSYIGINQPQHF. The CDR3 nucleotides read TGTGCCAGCAGTTATATCGGGATAAATCAGCCCCAGCATTTT.

The rearrangement joins TRBV10-3 to TRBJ1-2; D remains ambiguous. The CDR3 is 12 amino acids. Germline V gene sequence: CDR1 ENHRY, CDR2 SYGVKD. V was trimmed by 5 bases and J by 0 bases, leaving 4 bases between them. CDR3 DNA: TGTGCCATCAGTAAGACTAACTATGGCTACACCTTC. It specifies CAISKTNYGYTF.

This clonotype was observed at least ten times. The gene calls are TRBV6-1 and TRBJ2-3; 8 bases are a match to TRBD2. The J segment lost 0 bases and the V segment lost 3 bases, leaving 8 bases of the junction unmatched. The CDR3 totals 17 residues. Germline CDR1 is MNHNS and CDR2 is SASEGT. Here the CDR3 DNA reads TGTGCCAGCAGTGAGGTCGCGGGGGGATCTAGCACAGATACGCAGTATTTT. Its protein is CASSEVAGGSSTDTQYF.

This clonotype was detected ten times or more. The rearrangement links TRBV20-1 to TRBJ2-5; D is unresolved. This CDR3 contains 14 residues. Trimming took 1 base from V and 5 from J, leaving 14 bases between them. Germline V CDR1 and CDR2: DFQATT, SNEGSKA (reference sequence). DNA of the CDR3: TGCAGTGCTAGAGCTCGGACCTTTAGGGAGACCCAGTACTTC. Translating it yields CSARARTFRETQYF.

In this sample, this clonotype turned up many times. The chain employs TRBV28 and TRBJ2-1, with a possible D match to TRBD2 (6 bases). CDR1 and CDR2 (germline): MDHEN, SYDVKM. The CDR3 consists of 15 residues. V lost 2 bases to trimming and J lost 7 bases, with 15 bases between them. The DNA of the CDR3 is TGTGCCAGCAGTTTAACGGGGGAAGGATTGAATGAGCAGTTCTTC. Residues: CASSLTGEGLNEQFF.

This clonotype was seen a handful of times. The V call is TRBV19, the J call TRBJ2-2; 7 positions match TRBD1. Germline loops: CDR1 LNHDA, CDR2 SQIVND (reference sequence). The junction had 3 bases not matched to a gene; V was cut back by 4 bases and J by 4 bases. The CDR3 length is 14 residues. CDR3 sequence: CASSRDRLTGELFF. CDR3 nucleotides: TGTGCCAGTAGTAGGGACAGACTCACCGGGGAGCTGTTTTTT.

As regards this clonotype: A much larger clone differs from this one at a single base, so this may be a read error. This chain joins TRBV28 and TRBJ2-3; D is ambiguous. The CDR3 has 15 amino acids. Germline assignment: CDR1 MDHEN and CDR2 SYDVKM. This CDR3 is CAGSFTGMGTDTQYF. In nucleotides, the CDR3 is TGTGCCGGCAGTTTTACTGGGATGGGCACAGATACGCAGTATTTT.

Ten or more counts support this clonotype. CDR3 DNA: TGCAGTGCTTTACTTGGACAGTACCAAGAGACCCAGTACTTC. Translation: CSALLGQYQETQYF. J is TRBJ2-5 and V is TRBV20-1; TRBD1 might be the D (6 bases). The CDR3 covers 14 residues. Germline V gene sequence: CDR1 DFQATT, CDR2 SNEGSKA (reference sequence). Trimming removed 5 bases from V and 0 bases from J, with 13 bases in between.

This clonotype was counted at least ten times. At one end, the junction sequence differs from germline, possibly due to a read error. The chain joins TRBV7-6 to TRBJ1-1; D is possibly TRBD1 (5 bases). The CDR3 runs 12 residues. CDR1 is SGHVS and CDR2 is FNYEAQ in the germline V gene. This CDR3 is CASSLWGTEAFF. CDR3 nucleotide sequence: TGCGCCAGCAGCTTGTGGGGGACTGAAGCTTTCTTT.

In this sample, this clonotype turned up many times. The V gene is TRBV5-1, the J gene TRBJ2-1, with a possible D match to TRBD2 (6 bases). The CDR3 spans 15 residues. Germline values: CDR1 SGHRS, CDR2 YFSETQ. The V gene lost 2 bases and the J gene lost 3 bases, with 12 bases spanning the gap. The CDR3 reads CASSLKSGVYNEQFF. CDR3 nucleotides: TGCGCCAGCAGCTTAAAGTCGGGGGTCTACAATGAGCAGTTCTTC.

This clonotype was counted at least ten times. This rearrangement joins TRBV5-1 to TRBJ1-2, with TRBD1 matching 11 bases. Germline V gene lookup returns CDR1 SGHRS and CDR2 YFSETQ. The J segment lost 3 bases and the V segment lost 4 bases, leaving 8 bases of the junction unmatched. The CDR3 has 16 residues. The CDR3 DNA follows: TGCGCCAGCAGCGCCACACCGGGACAGGGGGACTATGGCTACACCTTC. This codes for CASSATPGQGDYGYTF. The entire variable domain, with the rest obtained from reference TRBV5-1 and TRBJ1-2, is as follows: KAGVTQTPRYLIKTRGQQVTLSCSPISGHRSVSWYQQTPGQGLQFLFEYFSETQRNKGNFPGRFSGRQFSNSRSEMNVSTLELGDSALYLCASSATPGQGDYGYTFGSGTRLTVV.

This clonotype showed up just a few times. The chain joins TRBV5-1 to TRBJ2-3, with 13 bases identical to TRBD2. The CDR3 runs 15 residues. J was trimmed by 5 bases and V by 5 bases; bases with no gene match: 5. The germline V gene encodes CDR1 SGHRS and CDR2 YFSETQ. The CDR3 is CASRPGLAGEDTQYF. The CDR3, as DNA: TGCGCCAGCAGACCCGGACTAGCGGGAGAAGATACGCAGTATTTT.

The rearrangement joins TRBV11-2 to TRBJ1-2, with D possibly matching TRBD1 (5 bases). The ends were cut back, 5 bases at V and 6 bases at J, with 16 bases in the middle. The CDR3 extends over 14 amino acids. Germline CDR1 SGHAT, CDR2 FQNNGV. In nucleotides, the CDR3 is TGTGCCAGCAGCCGCGTGAGGGGCTTAGATGGCTACACCTTC. Amino acids: CASSRVRGLDGYTF.

This clonotype has only a few counts. V is TRBV11-2 and J is TRBJ2-2, with 11 bases that match TRBD2. The CDR3 runs to 17 residues. Germline-derived CDR1 and CDR2 are SGHAT and FQNNGV. Germline trimming cut 6 bases from V and 3 bases from J; bases unmatched to any gene: 9. The CDR3 sequence: CASRAVAGGRDTGELFF. CDR3 sequence (DNA): TGTGCCAGCAGGGCGGTAGCGGGGGGGCGAGACACCGGGGAGCTGTTTTTT.

This clonotype occurred many times. The V and J genes are TRBV20-1 and TRBJ2-5, with TRBD1 identical over 10 bases. Germline CDR1 DFQATT, CDR2 SNEGSKA (reference sequence). V was clipped by 3 bases and J by 5 bases; unmatched bases: 6. The CDR3 spans 14 residues. The CDR3, as DNA: TGCAGTGCTAGCAGGACAGGGGGGTGGGAGACCCAGTACTTC. Amino acids: CSASRTGGWETQYF.

This clonotype was detected many times. CDR3 coding DNA: TGCAGCATAGGGGGGCGACAGGGCGACGGCTACACCTTC. Translation gives CSIGGRQGDGYTF. The rearrangement links TRBV29-1 to TRBJ1-2; 7 bases agree with TRBD1. Germline CDR1 is SQVTM and CDR2 is ANQGSEA. V shed 8 bases and J 8 bases; nucleotides not matched to a gene: 14. The CDR3 extends over 13 amino acids.

Many counts were recorded for this clonotype. J is TRBJ1-1 and V is TRBV13, with D unresolved. The germline CDR1 and CDR2 sequences are PRHDT and FYEKMQ (reference sequence). The CDR3 consists of 14 residues. V lost 4 bases to trimming and J lost 2 bases, with 11 bases between them. DNA for the CDR3: TGTGCCAGCAGCTCCGGACGAGGAAACACTGAAGCTTTCTTT. This translates into CASSSGRGNTEAFF.

There are many counts of this clonotype. The CDR3 DNA is TGCAGTGCTCGAGGGGCTAGCTCCTACAATGAGCAGTTCTTC. Protein sequence: CSARGASSYNEQFF. The V gene is TRBV20-1, the J gene TRBJ2-1; D is tentatively TRBD1 or TRBD2 (5 bases each). Trimming shortened V by 5 bases and J by 0 bases, and 11 bases separated the two germline ends. Germline loops: CDR1 DFQATT, CDR2 SNEGSKA (reference sequence). The CDR3 loop spans 14 amino acids.

This rearrangement joins TRBV5-5 to TRBJ2-7, with D perhaps matching TRBD1 (5 bases). The CDR3 is 13 amino acids. Germline CDR1 reads SGHKS; CDR2 reads YYEKEE (reference sequence). V was trimmed by 4 bases and J by 3 bases, leaving 11 bases between them. CDR3 coding DNA: TGTGCCAGCAGCCTCACAGGTATCTACGAGCAGTACGTC. This translates into CASSLTGIYEQYV.

Many counts were recorded for this clonotype. The chain is built from TRBV10-2 and TRBJ2-7; D possibly corresponds to TRBD2 (6 bases). CDR1 WSHSY and CDR2 SAAADI come from the germline V gene. CDR3 length: 16 amino acids. V lost 1 base and J 2 bases, leaving 15 bases between the germline ends. The CDR3 DNA is TGCGCCAGCAGTGAGTTAGACCGGCTAGCGCCCTACGAGCAGTACTTC. It specifies CASSELDRLAPYEQYF.

The chain uses TRBV6-5 and TRBJ2-2, with D perhaps TRBD2 (6 bases). CDR1 is MNHEY and CDR2 is SVGAGI in the germline V gene. The CDR3 is 17 amino acids. Between the trimmed V and J ends, which lost 4 bases and 6 bases, there was a span of 21 bases. The CDR3 DNA follows: TGTGCCAGCAGTTGGGCCCATCGCGGGGCATGGGCCGGGGAGCTGTTTTTT. It encodes CASSWAHRGAWAGELFF.

This clonotype was detected ten times or more. The genes are TRBV9 and TRBJ2-2; TRBD2 agrees at 10 bases. Germline trimming cut 4 bases from V and 7 bases from J; bases unmatched to any gene: 10. Germline assignment: CDR1 SGDLS and CDR2 YYNGEE. This CDR3 has 16 residues. The chain's CDR3 is CASSTLAGWGHGELFF. The CDR3 region has the DNA TGTGCCAGCAGCACACTAGCGGGATGGGGGCACGGGGAGCTGTTTTTT.

The CDR3 sequence is CATSKRNYPSGPSYNEQFF. The CDR3 DNA reads TGTGCCACCAGTAAAAGGAACTACCCATCCGGGCCTTCCTACAATGAGCAGTTCTTC. The rearrangement uses TRBV24-1 and TRBJ2-1; D ambiguous. Per germline, CDR1 KGHDR and CDR2 SFDVKD. This CDR3 has 19 residues. V dropped 6 bases and J dropped 1 base, with 24 bases sitting between them.

This clonotype was observed a handful of times. The chain joins TRBV30 to TRBJ2-7, with TRBD2 identical over 10 bases. The CDR3 has 14 amino acids. V gave up 6 bases and J gave up 5 bases; unmatched junction bases: 10. Germline lookup yields CDR1 GTSNPN and CDR2 SVGIG (reference sequence). The CDR3 DNA reads TGTGCCTGTATTAGCGGGAGGCCCTCTAACGAGCAGTACTTC. This translates into CACISGRPSNEQYF.